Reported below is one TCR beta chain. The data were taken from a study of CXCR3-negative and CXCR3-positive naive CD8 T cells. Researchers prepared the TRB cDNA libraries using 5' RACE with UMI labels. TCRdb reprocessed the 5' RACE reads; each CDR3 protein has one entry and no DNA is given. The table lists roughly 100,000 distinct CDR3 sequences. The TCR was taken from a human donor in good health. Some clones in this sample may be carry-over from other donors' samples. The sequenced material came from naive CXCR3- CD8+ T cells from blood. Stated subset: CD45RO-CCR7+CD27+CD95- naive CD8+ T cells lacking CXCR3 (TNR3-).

The CDR3 sequence: CASSYATGEQYF. The chain recombines TRBV7-9 with TRBJ2-7. CDR3 length: 12 amino acids. Germline CDR1 reads SEHNR; CDR2 reads FQNEAQ (reference sequence).